The 18 T cell receptor beta chains listed next were all sequenced from one sample in a study of CD8+ T cells in alopecia areata. Investigators isolated RNA and reverse transcribed it into cDNA to act as the sequencing template. Assay: immunoSEQ multiplex PCR; the TCRdb copy retains only in-frame clones and omits some. The table lists 130,000 or so clones, 49% of them singletons. The sequences come from CD8+ T cells sorted from blood, collected at week 0. The receptors come from a human donor with alopecia areata.

This clone was seen a handful of times. The chain links TRBV7-9 to TRBJ2-1; D might be TRBD1 (6 bases). From germline, CDR1 is SEHNR and CDR2 FQNEAQ (reference sequence). The CDR3 contains 16 residues. V dropped 5 bases and J dropped 0 bases, with 14 bases sitting between them. As DNA, the CDR3 is TGTGCCAGCAGCCCGAGAGACAGGAGCTCCTACAATGAGCAGTTCTTC. Protein sequence: CASSPRDRSSYNEQFF. The complete variable domain, with remaining parts taken from reference TRBV7-9 and TRBJ2-1, reads DTGVSQNPRHKITKRGQNVTFRCDPISEHNRLYWYRQTLGQGPEFLTYFQNEAQLEKSRLLSDRFSAERPKGSFSTLEIQRTEQGDSAMYLCASSPRDRSSYNEQFFGPGTRLTVL.

As concerns this clone: The junction and the germline gene differ at one end; a read error may be behind it. The genes are TRBV5-1 and TRBJ2-7; 8 nucleotides agree with TRBD1. This CDR3 spans 13 amino acids. CDR1 is SGHRS, CDR2 YFSETQ, per germline. CDR3 DNA sequence: TGCGCCAGCAGGTTGGACAGGGCCTACGAGCAGTACTTC. It encodes CASRLDRAYEQYF.

About this clone itself: The same CDR3 can be traced to other DNA sequences in this sample. The J gene is TRBJ2-7, the V gene TRBV7-9, with D hard to call. This CDR3 has 12 residues. V dropped 1 base and J dropped 2 bases, with 3 bases sitting between them. The germline CDR1 and CDR2 sequences are SEHNR and FQNEAQ (reference sequence). CDR3 DNA: TGTGCCAGCAGCTTAGGTGCCTACGAGCAGTACTTC. Protein sequence: CASSLGAYEQYF.

This chain connects TRBV6-5 to TRBJ2-1; D not resolved. V was shortened by 0 bases and J by 2 bases, with 8 bases between the two germline ends. The CDR3 runs 15 residues. Germline-derived CDR1 and CDR2 are MNHEY and SVGAGI. Here the CDR3 reads CASSYSAWPYNEQFF. The CDR3 DNA follows: TGTGCCAGCAGTTACTCGGCGTGGCCCTACAATGAGCAGTTCTTC.

DNA for the CDR3: TGTGCCAGCAGTCCCCGCGGCCCGGGGGACACTGAAGCTTTCTTT. This translates into CASSPRGPGDTEAFF. The rearrangement joins TRBV27 to TRBJ1-1; D is possibly TRBD1 (5 bases). CDR1 and CDR2 from the germline V gene are MNHEY and SMNVEV (reference sequence). The V gene lost 5 bases and the J gene lost 3 bases, with 16 bases spanning the gap. CDR3 length: 15 residues.

The rearrangement links TRBV13 to TRBJ1-1; weak D call: TRBD1 (6 bases). CDR1 PRHDT and CDR2 FYEKMQ come from the germline V gene (reference sequence). V was clipped by 4 bases and J by 7 bases, with 16 bases between them. There are 14 residues in the CDR3. The CDR3 DNA sequence: TGTGCCAGCAGCTCCTCCGCGGACAGTGGTGAAGCTTTCTTT. It encodes CASSSSADSGEAFF.

This clone was seen more than once but under ten times. J is TRBJ2-1 and V is TRBV2, with TRBD2 identical over 8 bases. With 4 bases clipped from V and 5 bases from J, the junction kept 7 bases outside the gene matches. Per the germline V gene, CDR1 is SNHLY and CDR2 is FYNNEI. CDR3 length equals 15 residues. The CDR3 is CASSGYGGANNEQFF. CDR3 in DNA: TGTGCCAGCAGTGGCTACGGGGGGGCCAACAATGAGCAGTTCTTC.

The sample holds a few counts of this clone. The rearrangement uses TRBV4-1 and TRBJ2-3; 8 bases are shared with TRBD1. Germline trimming cut 4 bases from V and 4 bases from J; bases unmatched to any gene: 7. Germline-derived CDR1 and CDR2 are MGHRA and YSYEKL. The CDR3 consists of 15 residues. The CDR3 here is CASSLWTGSADTQYF. CDR3 in DNA: TGCGCCAGCAGCCTTTGGACAGGGTCAGCAGATACGCAGTATTTT.

The chain carries TRBV5-1 and TRBJ1-1; the D is unclear. Germline lookup yields CDR1 SGHRS and CDR2 YFSETQ. Trimming removed 5 bases from V and 4 bases from J, with 15 bases in between. The CDR3 covers 14 residues. CDR3 loop: CASRDPGLGTEAFF. As DNA, the CDR3 is TGCGCCAGCAGGGACCCCGGCCTTGGCACTGAAGCTTTCTTT.

V is TRBV27 and J is TRBJ2-3, with 10 bases fitting TRBD2. V lost 1 base, J lost 2 bases, and 6 bases stayed unmatched. This CDR3 contains 17 residues. Germline loops: CDR1 MNHEY, CDR2 SMNVEV (reference sequence). CDR3 sequence reads: CASSLFVSGGATDTQYF. CDR3 DNA: TGTGCCAGCAGTTTATTCGTGAGCGGGGGGGCCACAGATACGCAGTATTTT.

Of note for this clone: With only one base between it and a far larger clone, this is likely a read error. V gene TRBV5-6 combines with J gene TRBJ2-7, with 7 bases matching TRBD1. V shed 2 bases and J 2 bases; nucleotides not matched to a gene: 1. CDR1 is SGHDT, CDR2 YYEEEE, per germline. CDR3 length: 13 residues. The CDR3 reads CASSFGTAYEQYF. The CDR3 DNA is TGTGCCAGCAGCTTTGGGACAGCCTACGAGCAGTACTTC. The full variable domain, with the rest looked up from reference TRBV5-6 and TRBJ2-7, is DAGVTQSPTHLIKTRGQQVTLRCSPKSGHDTVSWYQQALGQGPQFIFQYYEEEERQRGNFPDRFSGHQFPNYSSELNVNALLLGDSALYLCASSFGTAYEQYFGPGTRLTVT.

This clone was seen at least ten times. This sequence joins TRBV29-1 and TRBJ1-1; 11 positions match TRBD1. Per the germline V gene, CDR1 is SQVTM and CDR2 is ANQGSEA. The V and J ends lost 2 bases and 6 bases, in that order; junction bases with no gene match: 5. CDR3 length: 14 amino acids. The CDR3 nucleotides are TGCAGCGTTGAACGGACAGGGGGCAAAGCTGAAGCTTTCTTT. It encodes CSVERTGGKAEAFF.

The V call is TRBV5-1, the J call TRBJ2-7; a possible D gene is TRBD2 (6 bases). Germline-derived CDR1 and CDR2 are SGHRS and YFSETQ. With 3 bases removed from V and 5 bases from J, the gap between germline ends came to 9 bases. The CDR3 is 12 amino acids. CDR3 protein: CASSYGGNEQYF. The CDR3 DNA follows: TGCGCCAGCAGCTATGGGGGGAACGAGCAGTACTTC.

This clone has only a few counts. The rearrangement joins TRBV13 to TRBJ2-5; D is ambiguous. V was shortened by 1 base and J by 4 bases, with 7 bases between the two germline ends. Germline CDR1 reads PRHDT; CDR2 reads FYEKMQ (reference sequence). CDR3 length: 13 amino acids. The DNA of the CDR3 is TGTGCCAGCAGCTTAGCGCTCCCAGAGACCCAGTACTTC. Residues: CASSLALPETQYF.

The V call is TRBV29-1, the J call TRBJ1-2, with 7 bases aligning to TRBD1. In germline, CDR1 is SQVTM, CDR2 ANQGSEA. V shed 3 bases, J shed 0 bases, and the junction held 13 bases outside the gene matches. This CDR3 contains 17 residues. Here the CDR3 reads CSVDTTPGQFSNYGYTF. For the CDR3, the DNA is TGCAGCGTTGATACCACGCCGGGACAGTTCTCTAACTATGGCTACACCTTC.

The CDR3 loop reads CAWRTGRSYEQYF. DNA of the CDR3: TGTGCCTGGAGGACTGGGCGTTCTTACGAGCAGTACTTC. This chain connects TRBV30 to TRBJ2-7; no clear D gene. The germline gives CDR1 GTSNPN, CDR2 SVGIG (reference sequence). Trimming removed 3 bases from V and 4 bases from J, with 13 bases in between. CDR3 length equals 13 residues.

The CDR3 DNA follows: TGTGCCAGCAGCTTGGCCGGGTGGGGGGCCGTCGAGCAGTTCTTC. Translation: CASSLAGWGAVEQFF. V and J are TRBV5-6 and TRBJ2-1, with D perhaps TRBD1 or TRBD2 (6 bases each). Germline V CDR1 and CDR2: SGHDT, YYEEEE. This CDR3 spans 15 amino acids. The germline V and J ends were trimmed by 0 bases and 10 bases, with 17 bases remaining between them.

This chain uses TRBV30 with TRBJ1-1, with unresolved D. Germline V gene sequence: CDR1 GTSNPN, CDR2 SVGIG (reference sequence). Trimming took 0 bases from V and 0 from J, leaving 5 bases between them. This CDR3 has 13 amino acids. This CDR3 reads CAWSVHVNTEAFF. In DNA, the CDR3 is TGTGCCTGGAGTGTACACGTGAACACTGAAGCTTTCTTT.